This T cell receptor (beta chain) was sequenced for a study of cytomegalovirus exposure and HLA in healthy donors. Findings and limits, study-wide: HLA alleles showed associations with 15,000 to 20,000 TCR beta sequences in a later analysis, at a 0.05 false discovery rate. Several V segments, TRBV6-2 and TRBV6-3 among them, could not be told apart and were dropped.

Turning to this clone: What it binds is unknown.

The study ran its PCR with 60 Vbeta and 13 Jbeta primers. TCRdb's copy holds only in-frame clones and misses some; the assay was immunoSEQ multiplex PCR. The sample has around 190,000 clones, around 82% seen once. This CDR3 is 15 amino acids long. Deletions cut 0 bases from V and 4 bases from J, with 12 bases between. Germline V gene lookup returns CDR1 LGHNA and CDR2 YSLEER. The J gene is TRBJ1-2, the V gene TRBV4-3; tentatively, D is TRBD1 (6 bases). Sequencing was performed on PBMCs. This clonotype was obtained from a man aged 35-49 years in good health and CMV-seronegative. The CDR3 DNA is TGCGCCAGCAGCCAAGAGTACAGGGTCAGCTATGGCTACACCTTC. It codes for CASSQEYRVSYGYTF.